This TCR beta chain was profiled in a study of identical twins. Whole-study findings and limits: Modeled out-of-frame TCR alpha sharing in monozygotic twins fell below observed levels. The study found weaker excess twin sharing in beta out-of-frame sequences. Fewer insertions characterized abundant cord blood beta clonotypes, whereas memory repertoires showed none.

TCRdb independently ran MiXCR on the 5' RACE reads; one entry per CDR3 protein. The data hold some 1,700,000 distinct CDR3 sequences, with around a third observed a single time. The CDR3 consists of 15 residues. CDR1 and CDR2 from the germline V gene are SGHDN and FVKESK. V lost 1 base to trimming and J lost 1 base, with 5 bases between them. As regards this clonotype: What it binds is not known.

The donor group consisted entirely of healthy Caucasians. This TCR was sampled from a newborn girl in good health. The chain carries TRBV14 and TRBJ1-6, with unresolved D. Sample: cord blood. The CDR3 coding sequence is TGTGCCAGCAGCCAAGGACCGTCCTATAATTCACCCCTCCACTTT. Its protein product is CASSQGPSYNSPLHF.